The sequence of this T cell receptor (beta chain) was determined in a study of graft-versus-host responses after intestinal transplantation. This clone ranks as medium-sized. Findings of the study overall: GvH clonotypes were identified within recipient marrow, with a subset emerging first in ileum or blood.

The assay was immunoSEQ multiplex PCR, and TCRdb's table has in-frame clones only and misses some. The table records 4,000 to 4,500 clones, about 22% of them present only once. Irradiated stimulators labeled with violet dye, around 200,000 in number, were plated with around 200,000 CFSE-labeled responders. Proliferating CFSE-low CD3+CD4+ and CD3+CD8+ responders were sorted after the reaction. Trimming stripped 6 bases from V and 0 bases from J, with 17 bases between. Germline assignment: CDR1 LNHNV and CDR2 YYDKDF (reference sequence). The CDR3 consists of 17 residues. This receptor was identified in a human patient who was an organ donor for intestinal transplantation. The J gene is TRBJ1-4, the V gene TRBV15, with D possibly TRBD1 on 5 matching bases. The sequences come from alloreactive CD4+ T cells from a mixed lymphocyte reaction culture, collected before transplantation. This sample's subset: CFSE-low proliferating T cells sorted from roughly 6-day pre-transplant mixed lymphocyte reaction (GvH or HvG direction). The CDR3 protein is CATRGWGDSATNEKLFF. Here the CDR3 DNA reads TGTGCCACCAGAGGCTGGGGGGACTCGGCAACTAATGAAAAACTGTTTTTT.